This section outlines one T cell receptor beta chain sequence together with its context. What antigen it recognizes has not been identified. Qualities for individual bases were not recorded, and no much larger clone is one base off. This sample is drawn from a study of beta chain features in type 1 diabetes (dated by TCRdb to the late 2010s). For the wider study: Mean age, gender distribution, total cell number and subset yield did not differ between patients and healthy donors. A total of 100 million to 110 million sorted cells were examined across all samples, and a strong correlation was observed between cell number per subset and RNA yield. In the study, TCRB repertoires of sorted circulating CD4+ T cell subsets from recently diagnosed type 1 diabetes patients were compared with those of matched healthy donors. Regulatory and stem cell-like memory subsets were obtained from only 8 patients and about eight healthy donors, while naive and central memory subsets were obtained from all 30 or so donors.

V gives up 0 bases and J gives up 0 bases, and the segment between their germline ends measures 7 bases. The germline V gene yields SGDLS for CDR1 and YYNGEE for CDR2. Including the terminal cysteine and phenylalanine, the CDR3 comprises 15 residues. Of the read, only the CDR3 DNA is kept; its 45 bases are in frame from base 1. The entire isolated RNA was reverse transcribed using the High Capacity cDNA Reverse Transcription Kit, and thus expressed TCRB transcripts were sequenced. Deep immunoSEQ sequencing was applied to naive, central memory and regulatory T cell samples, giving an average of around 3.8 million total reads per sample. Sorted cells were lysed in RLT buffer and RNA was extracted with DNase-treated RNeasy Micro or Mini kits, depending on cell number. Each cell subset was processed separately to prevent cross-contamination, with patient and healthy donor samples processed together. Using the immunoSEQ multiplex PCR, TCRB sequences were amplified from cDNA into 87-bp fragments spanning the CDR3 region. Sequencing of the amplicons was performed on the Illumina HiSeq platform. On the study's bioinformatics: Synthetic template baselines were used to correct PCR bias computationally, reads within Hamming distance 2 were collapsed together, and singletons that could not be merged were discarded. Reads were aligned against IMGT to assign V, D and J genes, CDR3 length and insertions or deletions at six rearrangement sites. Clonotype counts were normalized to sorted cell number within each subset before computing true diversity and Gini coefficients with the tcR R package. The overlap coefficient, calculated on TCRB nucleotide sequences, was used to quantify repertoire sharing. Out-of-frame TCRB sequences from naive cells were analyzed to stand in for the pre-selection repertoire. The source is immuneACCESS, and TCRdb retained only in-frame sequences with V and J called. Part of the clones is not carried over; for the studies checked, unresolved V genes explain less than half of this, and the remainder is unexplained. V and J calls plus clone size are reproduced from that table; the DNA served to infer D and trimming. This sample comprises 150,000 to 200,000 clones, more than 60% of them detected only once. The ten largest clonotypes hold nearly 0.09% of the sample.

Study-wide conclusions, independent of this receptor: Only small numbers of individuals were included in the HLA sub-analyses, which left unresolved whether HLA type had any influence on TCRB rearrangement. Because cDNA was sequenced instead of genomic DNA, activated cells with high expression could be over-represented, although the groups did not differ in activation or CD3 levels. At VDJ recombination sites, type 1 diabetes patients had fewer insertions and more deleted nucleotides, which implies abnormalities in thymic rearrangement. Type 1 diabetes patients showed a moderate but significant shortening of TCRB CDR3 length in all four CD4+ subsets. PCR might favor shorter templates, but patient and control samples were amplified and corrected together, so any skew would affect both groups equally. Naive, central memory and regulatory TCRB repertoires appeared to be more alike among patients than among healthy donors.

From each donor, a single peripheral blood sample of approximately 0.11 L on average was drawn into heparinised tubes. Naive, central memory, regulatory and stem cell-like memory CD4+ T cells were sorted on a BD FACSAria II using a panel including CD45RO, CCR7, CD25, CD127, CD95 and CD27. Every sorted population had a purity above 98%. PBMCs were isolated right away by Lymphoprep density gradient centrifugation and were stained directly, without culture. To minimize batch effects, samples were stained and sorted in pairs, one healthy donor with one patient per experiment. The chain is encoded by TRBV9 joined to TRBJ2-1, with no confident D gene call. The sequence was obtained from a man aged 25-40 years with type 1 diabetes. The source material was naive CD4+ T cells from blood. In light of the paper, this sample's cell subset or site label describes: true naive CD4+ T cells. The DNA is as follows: TGTGCCAGCAGCGTAGATGGAAACTCCTACAATGAGCAGTTCTTC. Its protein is CASSVDGNSYNEQFF.